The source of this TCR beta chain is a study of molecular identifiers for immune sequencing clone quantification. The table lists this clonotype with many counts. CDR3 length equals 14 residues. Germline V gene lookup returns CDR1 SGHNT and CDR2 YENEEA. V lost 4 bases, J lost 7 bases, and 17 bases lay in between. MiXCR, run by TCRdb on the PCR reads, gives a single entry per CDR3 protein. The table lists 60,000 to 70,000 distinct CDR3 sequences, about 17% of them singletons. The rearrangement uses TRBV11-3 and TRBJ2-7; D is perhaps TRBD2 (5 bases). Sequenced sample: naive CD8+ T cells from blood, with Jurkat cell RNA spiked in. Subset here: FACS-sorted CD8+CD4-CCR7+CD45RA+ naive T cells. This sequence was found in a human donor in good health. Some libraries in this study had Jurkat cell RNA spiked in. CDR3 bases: TGTGCCAGCAGCTCAAGGAGGCAGGCTGTGGAGCAGTACTTC. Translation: CASSSRRQAVEQYF. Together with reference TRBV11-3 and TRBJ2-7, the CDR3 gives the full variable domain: EAGVVQSPRYKIIEKKQPVAFWCNPISGHNTLYWYLQNLGQGPELLIRYENEEAVDDSQLPKDRFSAERLKGVDSTLKIQPAELGDSAVYLCASSSRRQAVEQYFGPGTRLTVT.